One and the same sample provided the 10 T cell receptor beta chains below, sequenced in a study of T-cell memory formation after mild COVID-19 (dated by TCRdb to the early 2020s). The library came from 5' RACE. Sequenced using an Illumina NovaSeq 6000. TCRdb trimmed the raw reads at Q25, called clones with MiXCR and kept productive beta chains. Rows merge per CDR3 protein into single entries with the most common DNA and genes. Across this sample there are 450,000 or so distinct CDR3 sequences, with roughly 23% seen only once. The top ten hold roughly an eighth of the sample. Source material: PBMCs or a T cell subset sorted from them (not recorded which). These receptors were collected from an adult woman who had mild COVID-19 (a few samples of this study predate the infection). The sample titles of this study are shuffled in the database, so cell type and time point are left out; the donor was told from shared clones.

This chain links TRBV5-4 with TRBJ2-1; possibly TRBD2 for D (5 bases). CDR1 and CDR2 from the germline V gene are SGHNT and YYREEE (reference sequence). V lost 4 bases, J lost 8 bases, and 10 bases lay in between. This CDR3 has 12 residues. CDR3 coding DNA: TGTGCCAGCAGCGGACTCGGGGATGAGCAGTTCTTC. Protein sequence: CASSGLGDEQFF.

The V and J genes are TRBV7-2 and TRBJ2-7, with 7 positions matching TRBD1. In germline, CDR1 is SGHTA, CDR2 FQGNSA. V lost 1 base to trimming and J lost 5 bases; unmatched junction nucleotides: 5. The CDR3 is made up of 14 amino acids. CDR3 sequence: CASSLEWDSNEQYF. CDR3 sequence (DNA): TGTGCCAGCAGCTTAGAGTGGGACAGTAACGAGCAGTACTTC.

The rearrangement joins TRBV29-1 to TRBJ2-1; D not certain. Germline CDR1 SQVTM, CDR2 ANQGSEA. The CDR3 is 13 amino acids. V was pared by 5 bases and J by 6 bases, with 14 bases between. The CDR3 sequence: CSVSARLLNEQFF. The CDR3 bases are TGCAGCGTTTCAGCGAGACTCCTCAATGAGCAGTTCTTC.

The V gene is TRBV7-2, the J gene TRBJ2-1; D gene ambiguous. V was trimmed by 2 bases and J by 3 bases, leaving 11 bases between them. The CDR3 has 15 amino acids. The V gene's germline CDR1 is SGHTA and CDR2 FQGNSA. CDR3 coding DNA: TGTGCCAGCAGCTTACGGAGCGAGTACTACAATGAGCAGTTCTTC. Translated: CASSLRSEYYNEQFF.

This clonotype was seen only a few times. The rearrangement joins TRBV18 to TRBJ2-5; possible D gene TRBD2, 6 bases. Per germline, CDR1 KGHSH and CDR2 LQKENI. The ends were cut back, 0 bases at V and 5 bases at J, with 10 bases in the middle. This CDR3 region has 14 residues. This CDR3 is CASSPPPGRETQYF. In nucleotides, the CDR3 is TGTGCCAGCTCACCACCCCCTGGGAGGGAGACCCAGTACTTC.

This clonotype was observed a handful of times. The J gene is TRBJ2-6, the V gene TRBV5-1, with 9 bases that match TRBD1. CDR3 length equals 17 residues. Germline assignment: CDR1 SGHRS and CDR2 YFSETQ. After removal of 1 base from V and 0 bases from J, the junction contained 2 bases not matched to a gene. CDR3 residues: CASSLTGGASGANVLTF. CDR3 nucleotide sequence: TGCGCCAGCAGCTTGACAGGGGGCGCCTCTGGGGCCAACGTCCTGACTTTC.

This clonotype was counted a few times. J is TRBJ1-2 and V is TRBV18; 9 bases are shared with TRBD1. Trimming took 2 bases from V and 8 from J; bases not matched to a gene: 6. Germline V gives CDR1 KGHSH, CDR2 LQKENI. There are 14 residues in the CDR3. The CDR3 protein is CASSPKTGGHGYTF. The CDR3 bases are TGTGCCAGCTCACCAAAGACAGGGGGTCACGGCTACACCTTC.

This clonotype occurred a few times. V is TRBV20-1 and J is TRBJ1-6; 7 nucleotides match TRBD1. The germline gives CDR1 DFQATT, CDR2 SNEGSKA (reference sequence). This CDR3 region has 14 residues. J gave up 8 bases and V 3 bases, and 7 bases lay outside the gene matches. This CDR3 is CSASLIRGDSPLHF. CDR3 nucleotides: TGCAGTGCTAGTCTTATCAGGGGGGATTCACCCCTCCACTTT.

The rearrangement links TRBV5-1 to TRBJ2-7, with a tentative D call TRBD2 (5 bases). The V gene lost 0 bases and the J gene lost 2 bases, with 6 bases spanning the gap. CDR1 is SGHRS, CDR2 YFSETQ, per germline. This CDR3 comprises 13 residues. This CDR3 is CASSLVGTYEQYF. The CDR3 nucleotides read TGCGCCAGCAGCTTGGTCGGGACCTACGAGCAGTACTTC.

J is TRBJ2-1 and V is TRBV5-1; D is uncertain. The CDR3 consists of 15 residues. Germline lookup yields CDR1 SGHRS and CDR2 YFSETQ. Trimming stripped 4 bases from V and 5 bases from J, with 16 bases between. CDR3 DNA sequence: TGCGCCAGCAGCCTAGACCTACCGTTTAACAATGAGCAGTTCTTC. Translating gives CASSLDLPFNNEQFF.